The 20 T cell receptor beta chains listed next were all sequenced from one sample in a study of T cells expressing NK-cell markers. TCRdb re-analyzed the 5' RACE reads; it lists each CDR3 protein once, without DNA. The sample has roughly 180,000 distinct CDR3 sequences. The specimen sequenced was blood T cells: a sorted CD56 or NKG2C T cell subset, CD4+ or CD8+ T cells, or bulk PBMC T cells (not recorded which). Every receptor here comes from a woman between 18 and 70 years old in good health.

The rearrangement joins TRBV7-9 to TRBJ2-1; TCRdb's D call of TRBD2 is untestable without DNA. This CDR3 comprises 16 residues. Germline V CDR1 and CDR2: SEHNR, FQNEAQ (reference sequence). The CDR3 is CASSPRYSGRVHEQFF. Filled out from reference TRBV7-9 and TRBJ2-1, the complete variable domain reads DTGVSQNPRHKITKRGQNVTFRCDPISEHNRLYWYRQTLGQGPEFLTYFQNEAQLEKSRLLSDRFSAERPKGSFSTLEIQRTEQGDSAMYLCASSPRYSGRVHEQFFGPGTRLTVL.

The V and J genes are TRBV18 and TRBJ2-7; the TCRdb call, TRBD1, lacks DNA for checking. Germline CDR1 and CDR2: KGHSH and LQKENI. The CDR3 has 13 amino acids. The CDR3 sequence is CASAQGPSYEQYF. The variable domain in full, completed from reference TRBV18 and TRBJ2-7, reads NAGVMQNPRHLVRRRGQEARLRCSPMKGHSHVYWYRQLPEEGLKFMVYLQKENIIDESGMPKERFSAEFPKEGPSILRIQQVVRGDSAAYFCASAQGPSYEQYFGPGTRLTVT.

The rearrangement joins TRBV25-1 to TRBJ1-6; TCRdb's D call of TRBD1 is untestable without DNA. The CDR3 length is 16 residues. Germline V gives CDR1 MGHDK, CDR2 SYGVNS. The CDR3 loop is CASSERVEKGNSPLHF.

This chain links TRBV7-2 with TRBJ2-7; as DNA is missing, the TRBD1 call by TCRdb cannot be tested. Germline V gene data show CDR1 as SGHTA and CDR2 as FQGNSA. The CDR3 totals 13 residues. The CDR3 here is CASSPGRRHEQYF. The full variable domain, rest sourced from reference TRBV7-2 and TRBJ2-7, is GAGVSQSPSNKVTEKGKDVELRCDPISGHTALYWYRQSLGQGLEFLIYFQGNSAPDKSGLPSDRFSAERTGGSVSTLTIQRTQQEDSAVYLCASSPGRRHEQYFGPGTRLTVT.

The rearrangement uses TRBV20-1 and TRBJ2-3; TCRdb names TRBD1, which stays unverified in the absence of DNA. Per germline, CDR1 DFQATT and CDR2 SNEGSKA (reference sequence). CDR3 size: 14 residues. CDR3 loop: CSGKRGGRTDTQYF.

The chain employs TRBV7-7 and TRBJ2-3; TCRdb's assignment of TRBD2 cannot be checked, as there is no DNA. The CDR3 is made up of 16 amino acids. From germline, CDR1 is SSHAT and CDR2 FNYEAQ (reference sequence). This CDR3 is CASSSGLAGTVDTQYF.

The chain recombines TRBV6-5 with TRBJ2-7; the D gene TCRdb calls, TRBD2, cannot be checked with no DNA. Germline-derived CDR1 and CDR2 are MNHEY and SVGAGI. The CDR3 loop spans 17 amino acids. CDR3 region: CASSYSGGAVNSYEQYF.

This chain's CDR3 is CASSKHGGVNTEAFF. The V gene is TRBV7-2, the J gene TRBJ1-1; the D call from TCRdb, TRBD1, cannot be confirmed without DNA. CDR3 length: 15 residues. The germline V gene encodes CDR1 SGHTA and CDR2 FQGNSA.

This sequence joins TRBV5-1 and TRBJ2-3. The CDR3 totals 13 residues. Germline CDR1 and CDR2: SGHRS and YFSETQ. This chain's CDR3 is CASSASLADTQYF.

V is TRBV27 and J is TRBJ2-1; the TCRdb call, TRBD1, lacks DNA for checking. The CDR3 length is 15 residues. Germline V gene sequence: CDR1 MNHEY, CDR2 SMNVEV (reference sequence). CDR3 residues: CASSLWGVSYNEQFF.

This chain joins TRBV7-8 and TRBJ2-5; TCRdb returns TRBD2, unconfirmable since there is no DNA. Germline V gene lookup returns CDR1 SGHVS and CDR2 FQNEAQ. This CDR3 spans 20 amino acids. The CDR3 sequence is CASSLRPGLSGLAGFETQYF.

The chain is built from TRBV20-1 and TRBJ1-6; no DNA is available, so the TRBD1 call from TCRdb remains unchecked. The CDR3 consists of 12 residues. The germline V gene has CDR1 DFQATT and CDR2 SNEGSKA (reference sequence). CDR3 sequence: CSARMGGSPLHF.

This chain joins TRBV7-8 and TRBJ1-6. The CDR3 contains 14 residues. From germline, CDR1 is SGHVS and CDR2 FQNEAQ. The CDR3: CASSPISYNSPLHF. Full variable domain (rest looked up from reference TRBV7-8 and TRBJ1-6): GAGVSQSPRYKVAKRGQDVALRCDPISGHVSLFWYQQALGQGPEFLTYFQNEAQLDKSGLPSDRFFAERPEGSVSTLKIQRTQQEDSAVYLCASSPISYNSPLHFGNGTRLTVT.

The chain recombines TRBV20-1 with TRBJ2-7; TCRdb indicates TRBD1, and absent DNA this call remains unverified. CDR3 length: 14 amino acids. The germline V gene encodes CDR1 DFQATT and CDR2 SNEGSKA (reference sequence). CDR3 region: CSAQHQGLAYEQYF.

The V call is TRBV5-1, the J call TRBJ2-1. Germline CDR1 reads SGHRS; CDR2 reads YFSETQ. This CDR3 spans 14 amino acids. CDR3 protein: CASSPVVGSNEQFF.

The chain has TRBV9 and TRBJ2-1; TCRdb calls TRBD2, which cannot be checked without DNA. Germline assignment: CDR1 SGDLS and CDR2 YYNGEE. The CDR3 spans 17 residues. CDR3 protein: CASSVTGGSGSGNEQFF.

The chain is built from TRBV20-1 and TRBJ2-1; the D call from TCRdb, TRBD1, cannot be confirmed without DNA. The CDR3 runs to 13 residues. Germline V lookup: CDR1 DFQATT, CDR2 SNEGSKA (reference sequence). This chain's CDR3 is CRAGQSSYNEQFF.

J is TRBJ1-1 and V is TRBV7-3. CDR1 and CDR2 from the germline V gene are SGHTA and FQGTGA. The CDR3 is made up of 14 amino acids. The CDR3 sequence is CASSFKPSDTEAFF.

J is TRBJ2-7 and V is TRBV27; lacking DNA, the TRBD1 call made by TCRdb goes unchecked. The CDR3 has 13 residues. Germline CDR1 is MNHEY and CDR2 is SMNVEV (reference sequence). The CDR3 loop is CASSPTGGLEQYF.

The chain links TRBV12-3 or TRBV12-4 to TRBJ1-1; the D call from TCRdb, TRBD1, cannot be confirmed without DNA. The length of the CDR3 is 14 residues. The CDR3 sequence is CASSLTRGGTEAFF.